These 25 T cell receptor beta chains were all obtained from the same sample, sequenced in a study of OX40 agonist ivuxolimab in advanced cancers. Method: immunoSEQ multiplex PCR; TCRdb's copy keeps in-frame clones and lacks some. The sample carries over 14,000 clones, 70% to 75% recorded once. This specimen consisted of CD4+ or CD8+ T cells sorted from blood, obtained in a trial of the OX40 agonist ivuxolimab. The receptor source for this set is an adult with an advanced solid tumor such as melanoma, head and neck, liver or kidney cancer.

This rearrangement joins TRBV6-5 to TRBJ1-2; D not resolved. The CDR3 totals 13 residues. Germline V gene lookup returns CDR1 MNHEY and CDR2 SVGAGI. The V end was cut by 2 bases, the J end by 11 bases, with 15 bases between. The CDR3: CASSYPGSTGYTF. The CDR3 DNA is TGTGCCAGCAGTTACCCCGGGTCTACTGGGTACACCTTC.

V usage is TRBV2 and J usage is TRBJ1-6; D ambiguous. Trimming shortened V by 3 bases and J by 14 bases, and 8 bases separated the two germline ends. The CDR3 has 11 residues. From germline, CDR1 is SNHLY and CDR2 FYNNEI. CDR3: CASSDWVALHF. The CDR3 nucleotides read TGTGCCAGCAGTGACTGGGTTGCCCTCCACTTT.

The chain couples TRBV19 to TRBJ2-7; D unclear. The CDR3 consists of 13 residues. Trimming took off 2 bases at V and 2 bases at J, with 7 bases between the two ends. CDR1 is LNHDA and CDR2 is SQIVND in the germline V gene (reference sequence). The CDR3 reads CASSISPTYEQYF. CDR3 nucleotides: TGTGCCAGTAGTATATCTCCAACCTACGAGCAGTACTTC.

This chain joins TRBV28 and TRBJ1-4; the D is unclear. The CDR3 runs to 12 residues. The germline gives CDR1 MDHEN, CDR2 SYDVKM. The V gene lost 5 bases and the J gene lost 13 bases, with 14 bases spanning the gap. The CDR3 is CASSGKMTPLFF. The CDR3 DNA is TGTGCCAGCAGTGGGAAAATGACCCCACTGTTTTTT.

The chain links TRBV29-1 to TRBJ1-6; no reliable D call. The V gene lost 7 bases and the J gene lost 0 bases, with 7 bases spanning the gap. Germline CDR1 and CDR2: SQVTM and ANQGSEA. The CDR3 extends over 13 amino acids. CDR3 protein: CSGRSSYNSPLHF. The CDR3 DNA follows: TGCAGCGGCAGGAGCTCCTATAATTCACCCCTCCACTTT.

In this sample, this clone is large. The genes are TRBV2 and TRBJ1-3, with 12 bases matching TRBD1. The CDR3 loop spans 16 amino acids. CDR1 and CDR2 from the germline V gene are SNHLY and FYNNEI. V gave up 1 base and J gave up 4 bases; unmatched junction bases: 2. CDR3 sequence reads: CASSEGGTGGGNTIYF. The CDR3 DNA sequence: TGTGCCAGCAGTGAAGGGGGGACAGGGGGCGGAAACACCATATATTTT.

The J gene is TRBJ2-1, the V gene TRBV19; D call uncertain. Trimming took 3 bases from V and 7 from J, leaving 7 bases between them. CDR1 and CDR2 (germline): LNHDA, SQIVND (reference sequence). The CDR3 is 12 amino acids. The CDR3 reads CASSIGGNEQFF. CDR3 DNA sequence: TGTGCCAGTAGTATCGGCGGTAATGAGCAGTTCTTC.

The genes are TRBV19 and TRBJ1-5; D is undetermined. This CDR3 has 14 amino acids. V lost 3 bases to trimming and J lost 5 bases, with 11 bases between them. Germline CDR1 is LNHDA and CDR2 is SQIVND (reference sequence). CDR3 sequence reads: CASSISGPYQPQHF. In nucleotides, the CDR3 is TGTGCCAGTAGTATCTCCGGGCCCTATCAGCCCCAGCATTTT.

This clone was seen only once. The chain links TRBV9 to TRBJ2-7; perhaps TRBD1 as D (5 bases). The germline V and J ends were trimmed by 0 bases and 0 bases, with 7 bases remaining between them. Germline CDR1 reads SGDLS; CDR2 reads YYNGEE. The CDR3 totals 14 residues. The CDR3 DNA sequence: TGTGCCAGCAGCGTAGACAGGAACTCCTACGAGCAGTACTTC. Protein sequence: CASSVDRNSYEQYF. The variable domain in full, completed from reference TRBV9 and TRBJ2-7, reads DSGVTQTPKHLITATGQRVTLRCSPRSGDLSVYWYQQSLDQGLQFLIQYYNGEERAKGNILERFSAQQFPDLHSELNLSSLELGDSALYFCASSVDRNSYEQYFGPGTRLTVT.

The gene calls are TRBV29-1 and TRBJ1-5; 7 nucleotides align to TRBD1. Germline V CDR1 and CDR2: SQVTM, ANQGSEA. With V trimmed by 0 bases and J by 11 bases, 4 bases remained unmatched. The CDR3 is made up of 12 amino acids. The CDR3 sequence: CSVEDPQGTQHF. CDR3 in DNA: TGCAGCGTTGAAGATCCACAGGGGACCCAGCATTTT. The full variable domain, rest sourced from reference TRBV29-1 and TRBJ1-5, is SAVISQKPSRDICQRGTSLTIQCQVDSQVTMMFWYRQQPGQSLTLIATANQGSEATYESGFVIDKFPISRPNLTFSTLTVSNMSPEDSSIYLCSVEDPQGTQHFGDGTRLSIL.

The CDR3 sequence: CASSLGTSGNYEQYF. The DNA for the CDR3 is TGCGCCAGCAGCCTTGGGACTAGCGGGAACTACGAGCAGTACTTC. V is TRBV4-1 and J is TRBJ2-7; 13 nucleotides line up with TRBD2. V was pared by 4 bases and J by 3 bases, with 3 bases of the junction left unmatched. The CDR3 length is 15 residues. Germline V gives CDR1 MGHRA, CDR2 YSYEKL.

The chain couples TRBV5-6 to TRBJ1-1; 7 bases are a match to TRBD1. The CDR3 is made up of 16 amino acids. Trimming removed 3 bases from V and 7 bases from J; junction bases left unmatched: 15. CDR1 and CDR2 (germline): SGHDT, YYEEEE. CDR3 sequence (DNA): TGTGCCAGCAGCTCACGCCACGGAGGGGGCGACCGTGAAGCTTTCTTT. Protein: CASSSRHGGGDREAFF.

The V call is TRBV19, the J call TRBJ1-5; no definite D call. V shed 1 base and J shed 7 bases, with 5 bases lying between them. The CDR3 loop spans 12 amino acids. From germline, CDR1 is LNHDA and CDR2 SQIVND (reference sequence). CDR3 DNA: TGTGCCAGTAGTATAGGTTTCCAGCCCCAGCATTTT. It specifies CASSIGFQPQHF.

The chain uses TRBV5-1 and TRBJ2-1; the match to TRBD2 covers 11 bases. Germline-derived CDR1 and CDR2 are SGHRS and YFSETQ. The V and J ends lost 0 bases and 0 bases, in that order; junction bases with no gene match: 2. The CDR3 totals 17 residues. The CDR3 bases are TGCGCCAGCAGCTTGGGACTAGCGGGGCCCTCCTACAATGAGCAGTTCTTC. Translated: CASSLGLAGPSYNEQFF.

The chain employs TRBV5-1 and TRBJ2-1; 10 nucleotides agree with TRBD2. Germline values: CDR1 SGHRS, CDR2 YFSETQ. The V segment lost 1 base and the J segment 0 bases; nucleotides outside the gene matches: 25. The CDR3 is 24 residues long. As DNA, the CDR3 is TGCGCCAGCAGCTTGACCCTAGCGGGAGATCGAACGGAGTTGATTGGGTCCTCCTACAATGAGCAGTTCTTC. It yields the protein CASSLTLAGDRTELIGSSYNEQFF.

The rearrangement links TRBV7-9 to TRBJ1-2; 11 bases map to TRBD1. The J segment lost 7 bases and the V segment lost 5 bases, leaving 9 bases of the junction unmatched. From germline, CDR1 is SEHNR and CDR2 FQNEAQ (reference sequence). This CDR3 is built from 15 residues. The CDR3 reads CASSPSDRGHVGYTF. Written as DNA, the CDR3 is TGTGCCAGCAGCCCATCGGACAGGGGGCATGTTGGCTACACCTTC.

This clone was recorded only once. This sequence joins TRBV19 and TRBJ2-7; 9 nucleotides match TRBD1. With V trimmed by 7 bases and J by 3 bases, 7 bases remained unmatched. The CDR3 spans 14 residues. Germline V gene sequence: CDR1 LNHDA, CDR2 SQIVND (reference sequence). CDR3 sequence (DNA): TGTGCCAGTACCCCGACAGGGGGGATCTACGAGCAGTACTTC. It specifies CASTPTGGIYEQYF.

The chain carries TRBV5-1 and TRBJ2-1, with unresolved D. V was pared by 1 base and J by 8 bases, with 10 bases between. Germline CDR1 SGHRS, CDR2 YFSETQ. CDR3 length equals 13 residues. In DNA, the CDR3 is TGCGCCAGCAGCTTGTTTCTCCTCGATGAGCAGTTCTTC. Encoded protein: CASSLFLLDEQFF.

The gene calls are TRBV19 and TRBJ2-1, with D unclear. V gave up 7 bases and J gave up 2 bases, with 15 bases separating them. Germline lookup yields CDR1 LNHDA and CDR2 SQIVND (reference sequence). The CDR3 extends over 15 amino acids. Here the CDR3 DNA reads TGTGCCAGTACAGCAGGAGCAAGGCCCTACAATGAGCAGTTCTTC. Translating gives CASTAGARPYNEQFF.

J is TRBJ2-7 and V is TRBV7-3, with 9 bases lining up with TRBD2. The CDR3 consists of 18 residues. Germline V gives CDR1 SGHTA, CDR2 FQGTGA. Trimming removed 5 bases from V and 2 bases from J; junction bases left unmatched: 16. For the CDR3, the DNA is TGTGCCAGCAGCCATGGCGGAGGTGGCGGGAGGGCCCCCTACGAGCAGTACTTC. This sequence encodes CASSHGGGGGRAPYEQYF.

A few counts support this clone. This CDR3 is CASSLGAANEKLFF. DNA of the CDR3: TGTGCCAGCAGTTTAGGGGCCGCGAATGAAAAACTGTTTTTT. This chain uses TRBV27 with TRBJ1-4; perhaps TRBD1 as D (5 bases). The CDR3 has 14 residues. V dropped 2 bases and J dropped 5 bases, with 9 bases sitting between them. The germline CDR1 and CDR2 sequences are MNHEY and SMNVEV (reference sequence).

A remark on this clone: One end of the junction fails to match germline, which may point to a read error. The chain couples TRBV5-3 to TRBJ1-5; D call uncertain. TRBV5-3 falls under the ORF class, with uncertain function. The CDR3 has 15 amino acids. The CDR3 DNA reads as TGTGCCAGCAGCTTGGGTGGGTCAAGCAATCAGCCCCAGCATTTT. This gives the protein CASSLGGSSNQPQHF.

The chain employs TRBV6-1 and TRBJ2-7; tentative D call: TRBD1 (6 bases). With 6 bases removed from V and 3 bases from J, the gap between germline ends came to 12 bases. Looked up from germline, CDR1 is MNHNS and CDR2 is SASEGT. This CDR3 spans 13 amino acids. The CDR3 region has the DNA TGTGCCAGCAGAACAGGGAGAGGCTACGAGCAGTACTTC. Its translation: CASRTGRGYEQYF.

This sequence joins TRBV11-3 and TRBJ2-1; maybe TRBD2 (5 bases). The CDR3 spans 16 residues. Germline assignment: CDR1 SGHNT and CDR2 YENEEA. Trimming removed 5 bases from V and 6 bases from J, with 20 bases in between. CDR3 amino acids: CASSPTVGGWGNEQFF. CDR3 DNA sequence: TGTGCCAGCAGCCCGACGGTCGGCGGGTGGGGCAATGAGCAGTTCTTC.

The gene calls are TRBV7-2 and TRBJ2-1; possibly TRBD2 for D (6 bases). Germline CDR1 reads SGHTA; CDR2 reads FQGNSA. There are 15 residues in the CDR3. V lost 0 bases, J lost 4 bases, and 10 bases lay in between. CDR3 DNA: TGTGCCAGCAGCTTAGCAGCGGAGGGTTACAATGAGCAGTTCTTC. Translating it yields CASSLAAEGYNEQFF.